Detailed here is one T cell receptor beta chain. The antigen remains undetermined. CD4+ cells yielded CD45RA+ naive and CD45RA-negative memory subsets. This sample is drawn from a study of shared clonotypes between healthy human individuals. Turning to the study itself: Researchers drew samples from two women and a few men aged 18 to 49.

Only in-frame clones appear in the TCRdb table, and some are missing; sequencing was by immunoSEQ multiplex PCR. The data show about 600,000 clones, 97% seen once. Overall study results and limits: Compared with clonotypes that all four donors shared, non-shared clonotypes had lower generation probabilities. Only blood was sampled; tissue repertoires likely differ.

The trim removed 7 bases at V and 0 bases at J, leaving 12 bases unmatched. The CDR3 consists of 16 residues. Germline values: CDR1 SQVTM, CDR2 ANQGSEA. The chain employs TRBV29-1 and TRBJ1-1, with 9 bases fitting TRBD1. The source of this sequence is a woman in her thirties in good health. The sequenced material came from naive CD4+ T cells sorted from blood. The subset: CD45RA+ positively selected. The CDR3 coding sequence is TGCAGCGCTACGGCCTTCGGGACAGGGATGAACACTGAAGCTTTCTTT. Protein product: CSATAFGTGMNTEAFF.